Below are 17 T cell receptor beta chains sequenced from a single sample in a study of cytomegalovirus exposure and HLA in healthy donors. In the PCR, 60 Vbeta and 13 Jbeta primers were used. The data were produced by immunoSEQ multiplex PCR, yet TCRdb's version contains in-frame clones alone and is incomplete. This sample yields 35,000 to 40,000 clones, of which roughly 90% are seen a single time; less than 3% belongs to the top ten. The sequencing sample was made of PBMCs. The receptor source for this set is a woman between 18 and 29 years old in good health and CMV-seronegative.

This rearrangement joins TRBV11-3 to TRBJ2-5, with TRBD2 matching 8 bases. The J call is uncertain, as TRBJ2-7 better fits the DNA end. The germline V gene encodes CDR1 SGHNT and CDR2 YENEEA. The CDR3 is 15 residues long. The CDR3 DNA sequence: TGTGCCAGCAGCTTAGGACTAGCGCGTTCCTACGAGCAGTACTTC. It translates to CASSLGLARSYEQYF.

The chain uses TRBV30 and TRBJ2-7; possibly TRBD2 for D (6 bases). This CDR3 comprises 12 residues. Germline CDR1 GTSNPN, CDR2 SVGIG (reference sequence). The V end lost 4 bases, the J end lost 3 bases, and 10 bases lay between the germline ends. This CDR3 is CAWTSEDYEQYF. DNA for the CDR3: TGTGCCTGGACTAGCGAGGACTACGAGCAGTACTTC.

The chain employs TRBV28 and TRBJ2-1; TRBD1 matches 8 bases. With V trimmed by 5 bases and J by 5 bases, 5 bases remained unmatched. The germline V gene encodes CDR1 MDHEN and CDR2 SYDVKM. The CDR3 totals 14 residues. The chain's CDR3 is CASSQPDRDNEQFF. The CDR3 DNA follows: TGTGCCAGCAGTCAGCCGGACAGGGACAATGAGCAGTTCTTC.

The V call is TRBV28, the J call TRBJ2-3; TRBD1 agrees at 9 bases. CDR1 is MDHEN and CDR2 is SYDVKM in the germline V gene. This CDR3 comprises 15 residues. V trimming: 5 bases; J trimming: 1 base; junction bases outside the gene matches: 4. CDR3 protein: CASSARTGGTDTQYF. The CDR3 DNA reads TGTGCCAGCAGTGCCCGGACAGGGGGCACAGATACGCAGTATTTT. The full variable domain, its missing parts supplied by reference TRBV28 and TRBJ2-3, is DVKVTQSSRYLVKRTGEKVFLECVQDMDHENMFWYRQDPGLGLRLIYFSYDVKMKEKGDIPEGYSVSREKKERFSLILESASTNQTSMYLCASSARTGGTDTQYFGPGTRLTVL.

The chain has TRBV5-1 and TRBJ2-7, with 9 bases aligning to TRBD1. The V gene's germline CDR1 is SGHRS and CDR2 YFSETQ. The CDR3 contains 15 residues. Losses at the gene ends were 1 base for V and 2 bases for J; bases not matched to a gene: 4. In DNA, the CDR3 is TGCGCCAGCAGCTTGACAGGGACAGGGACCTACGAGCAGTACTTC. Its translation is CASSLTGTGTYEQYF.

V gene TRBV6-6 combines with J gene TRBJ2-1; 7 bases match TRBD2. V lost 7 bases to trimming and J lost 8 bases; unmatched junction nucleotides: 17. This CDR3 has 16 residues. CDR1 and CDR2 from the germline V gene are MNHNY and SVGAGI (reference sequence). In nucleotides, the CDR3 is TGTGCCAGCACCCAAGGTCGGGGACTATTAGGGGATGAGCAGTTCTTC. Amino acid sequence: CASTQGRGLLGDEQFF.

The CDR3 coding sequence is TGTGCCAGCGGGGACGGGGACAGGGTTTCCTACGAGCAGTACTTC. The encoded protein is CASGDGDRVSYEQYF. The chain carries TRBV5-4 and TRBJ2-7; TRBD1 matches at 9 bases. Germline CDR1 is SGHNT and CDR2 is YYREEE (reference sequence). V lost 7 bases to trimming and J lost 1 base; unmatched junction nucleotides: 9. The CDR3 sequence is 15 residues long.

J is TRBJ2-2 and V is TRBV5-6; 8 bases align to TRBD1. The CDR3 runs to 15 residues. Per germline, CDR1 SGHDT and CDR2 YYEEEE. Trimming cost V 4 bases and J 3 bases; bases outside gene matches: 5. CDR3 in DNA: TGTGCCAGCAGCGTCCAGGGGGCGCACACCGGGGAGCTGTTTTTT. Protein sequence: CASSVQGAHTGELFF.

The V and J genes are TRBV11-2 and TRBJ2-6; TRBD1 is a possible D gene (6 bases). Germline assignment: CDR1 SGHAT and CDR2 FQNNGV. CDR3 length: 16 residues. V gave up 5 bases and J gave up 0 bases, with 11 bases separating them. The CDR3 DNA reads as TGTGCCAGCAGCATTCACAGGGACTCTGGGGCCAACGTCCTGACTTTC. Its translation: CASSIHRDSGANVLTF.

V is TRBV12-5 and J is TRBJ1-2; 7 bases map to TRBD1. CDR1 and CDR2 from the germline V gene are LGHNT and FRNRAP. This CDR3 is 13 amino acids long. With V trimmed by 6 bases and J by 3 bases, 4 bases remained unmatched. This chain's CDR3 is CASGNTGDYGYTF. The CDR3 coding sequence is TGTGCTAGTGGAAATACAGGGGACTATGGCTACACCTTC. Complete variable domain (other parts from reference TRBV12-5 and TRBJ1-2): DARVTQTPRHKVTEMGQEVTMRCQPILGHNTVFWYRQTMMQGLELLAYFRNRAPLDDSGMPKDRFSAEMPDATLATLKIQPSEPRDSAVYFCASGNTGDYGYTFGSGTRLTVV.

This clone has only a few counts. The chain joins TRBV28 to TRBJ2-7, with 14 bases fitting TRBD2. The germline V gene has CDR1 MDHEN and CDR2 SYDVKM. The trim removed 6 bases at V and 4 bases at J, leaving 8 bases unmatched. This CDR3 contains 16 residues. The CDR3: CASRRLGTSGSYEQYF. CDR3 bases: TGTGCCAGCAGAAGACTTGGGACTAGCGGGAGTTACGAGCAGTACTTC.

This clone was detected once. This chain connects TRBV6-6 to TRBJ1-2, with 11 positions matching TRBD1. There are 16 residues in the CDR3. The trim removed 2 bases at V and 6 bases at J, leaving 8 bases unmatched. The germline CDR1 and CDR2 sequences are MNHNY and SVGAGI (reference sequence). The CDR3 is CASSYPMDRGHHGYTF. The CDR3 DNA reads as TGTGCCAGCAGTTACCCGATGGACAGGGGGCACCATGGCTACACCTTC.

This chain connects TRBV15 to TRBJ1-4; tentatively, D is TRBD1 (6 bases). Germline V CDR1 and CDR2: LNHNV, YYDKDF (reference sequence). The CDR3 consists of 14 residues. V lost 5 bases and J 8 bases, leaving 15 bases between the germline ends. Here the CDR3 reads CATSGYREGEKLFF. CDR3 nucleotide sequence: TGTGCCACCAGCGGATACAGGGAGGGCGAAAAACTGTTTTTT.

This chain connects TRBV28 to TRBJ2-2; 8 nucleotides agree with TRBD1. The length of the CDR3 is 13 residues. From germline, CDR1 is MDHEN and CDR2 SYDVKM. V shed 9 bases and J 6 bases; nucleotides not matched to a gene: 6. CDR3 nucleotides: TGTGCCAGTAGACAGGGGTCGGCCGGGGAGCTGTTTTTT. This translates into CASRQGSAGELFF.

This clone was seen a handful of times. This chain connects TRBV7-9 to TRBJ2-5, with TRBD2 matching over 8 bases. The germline CDR1 and CDR2 sequences are SEHNR and FQNEAQ (reference sequence). V shed 5 bases and J 5 bases; nucleotides not matched to a gene: 10. The CDR3 has 15 amino acids. The CDR3 reads CASSPPGLVTETQYF. The DNA of the CDR3 is TGTGCCAGCAGCCCGCCGGGACTAGTCACCGAGACCCAGTACTTC.

The chain couples TRBV19 to TRBJ1-5, with TRBD1 identical over 9 bases. Germline V CDR1 and CDR2: LNHDA, SQIVND (reference sequence). This CDR3 is built from 16 residues. Losses at the gene ends were 7 bases for V and 0 bases for J; bases not matched to a gene: 7. The CDR3 reads CASNLQGAASNQPQHF. For the CDR3, the DNA is TGTGCCAGTAACTTACAGGGGGCGGCTAGCAATCAGCCCCAGCATTTT.

The chain recombines TRBV28 with TRBJ1-2; possible D gene TRBD1, 5 bases. Trimming stripped 7 bases from V and 8 bases from J, with 20 bases between. Germline V gives CDR1 MDHEN, CDR2 SYDVKM. This CDR3 comprises 14 residues. The DNA of the CDR3 is TGTGCCAGCATTTCTGGAGTGGCAGGGAAGGGCTACACCTTC. As protein: CASISGVAGKGYTF.